This passage covers 9 T cell receptor beta chains from one sample sequenced in a study of blood T cell repertoires in COVID-19. Sequencing was performed with immunoSEQ multiplex PCR; in TCRdb, only in-frame clones are kept and a portion is missing. There are 100,000 to 120,000 clones in the sample; approximately 80% occur only once, and 37% lies in the top ten. Source material: peripheral blood. Receptors were obtained from a man aged 80 or over with acute or convalescent COVID-19.

This chain uses TRBV7-3 with TRBJ2-1; the match to TRBD1 covers 9 bases. Germline V gene sequence: CDR1 SGHTA, CDR2 FQGTGA. Trimming at V came to 5 bases and at J to 5 bases, leaving 4 bases not matched to a gene. There are 14 residues in the CDR3. The CDR3 DNA reads TGTGCCAGCAGCCCACAGGGGGCTGACAATGAGCAGTTCTTC. Protein product: CASSPQGADNEQFF. Supplemented by reference TRBV7-3 and TRBJ2-1, the full variable domain reads GAGVSQTPSNKVTEKGKYVELRCDPISGHTALYWYRQSLGQGPEFLIYFQGTGAADDSGLPNDRFFAVRPEGSVSTLKIQRTERGDSAVYLCASSPQGADNEQFFGPGTRLTVL.

A single count supports this clone. The chain links TRBV10-2 to TRBJ2-7; 8 bases fit TRBD1. The CDR3 is 13 amino acids. Trimming cost V 6 bases and J 3 bases; bases outside gene matches: 4. Germline lookup yields CDR1 WSHSY and CDR2 SAAADI. DNA of the CDR3: TGCGCCAGCAGGGCACAGGGGGGCTACGAGCAGTACTTC. As protein: CASRAQGGYEQYF.

The chain uses TRBV28 and TRBJ1-2, with 9 bases that match TRBD1. The CDR3 contains 13 residues. Trimming cost V 6 bases and J 4 bases; bases outside gene matches: 3. Germline V gives CDR1 MDHEN, CDR2 SYDVKM. CDR3 amino acids: CASRGQGLYGYTF. The DNA of the CDR3 is TGTGCCAGCAGGGGACAGGGCCTCTATGGCTACACCTTC.

The rearrangement links TRBV2 to TRBJ2-3, with a possible D match to TRBD2 (6 bases). Between the trimmed V and J ends, which lost 8 bases and 4 bases, there was a span of 19 bases. The CDR3 runs 15 residues. The V gene's germline CDR1 is SNHLY and CDR2 FYNNEI. Written as DNA, the CDR3 is TGTGCCAGCGGCCGAGGGGACTCTGGGCCAGATACGCAGTATTTT. This translates into CASGRGDSGPDTQYF.

CDR3 nucleotide sequence: TGTGCCAGCTCACCGTCGGACACCTATAGCAATCAGCCCCAGCATTTT. This gives the protein CASSPSDTYSNQPQHF. The chain recombines TRBV18 with TRBJ1-5; a weak D match, TRBD1 (5 bases). The CDR3 runs 16 residues. V shed 3 bases and J shed 0 bases, with 12 bases lying between them. The germline V gene has CDR1 KGHSH and CDR2 LQKENI. The variable domain in full, completed from reference TRBV18 and TRBJ1-5, reads NAGVMQNPRHLVRRRGQEARLRCSPMKGHSHVYWYRQLPEEGLKFMVYLQKENIIDESGMPKERFSAEFPKEGPSILRIQQVVRGDSAAYFCASSPSDTYSNQPQHFGDGTRLSIL.

CDR3 region: CASRTTGGANTEAFF. CDR3 in DNA: TGTGCCAGCAGAACTACAGGGGGCGCAAACACTGAAGCTTTCTTT. The V and J genes are TRBV6-5 and TRBJ1-1; 9 bases line up with TRBD1. Germline V gene data show CDR1 as MNHEY and CDR2 as SVGAGI. This CDR3 contains 15 residues. With 6 bases clipped from V and 2 bases from J, the junction kept 7 bases outside the gene matches.

This chain joins TRBV5-1 and TRBJ2-3; 9 nucleotides align to TRBD2. This CDR3 has 14 residues. Germline V gives CDR1 SGHRS, CDR2 YFSETQ. V lost 9 bases and J lost 2; bases outside the gene matches: 7. For the CDR3, the DNA is TGCGCCAACCGAATAGCGGGAGTCACAGATACGCAGTATTTT. Its translation is CANRIAGVTDTQYF.

The chain is built from TRBV5-1 and TRBJ2-7; the D gene is possibly TRBD2 (5 bases). Trimming took off 2 bases at V and 0 bases at J, with 15 bases between the two ends. Germline CDR1 and CDR2: SGHRS and YFSETQ. The length of the CDR3 is 16 residues. The CDR3, as DNA: TGCGCCAGCAGCTTAGGAGGTGCGCCCCTCTCCTACGAGCAGTACTTC. This sequence encodes CASSLGGAPLSYEQYF.

The chain links TRBV6-1 to TRBJ2-5; 9 positions match TRBD1. CDR1 and CDR2 from the germline V gene are MNHNS and SASEGT. J was trimmed by 4 bases and V by 2 bases; bases with no gene match: 14. CDR3 size: 18 residues. The CDR3 loop reads CASSEPIMGQGRGETQYF. The DNA of the CDR3 is TGTGCCAGCAGTGAACCGATTATGGGACAGGGAAGGGGAGAGACCCAGTACTTC.